The entry that follows covers one TCR beta chain sequence. Antigen: not known. The data stem from a study of T cell responses to AZD1222 COVID-19 vaccine. Study context: Pooled together were second doses at about 4 or about 12 weeks.

Generated by immunoSEQ multiplex PCR, the TCRdb table keeps only in-frame clones and is missing some. The sample holds over 100,000 clones; approximately 90% are singletons and the top ten take around 8.6%. Study findings and constraints: The study found Spike-specific TCR breadth and depth rose after two AZD1222 doses. Repertoires were obtained solely post-peak T cell response. Clonal diversity may have been underestimated in mostly white British donors.

This clonotype was obtained from an adult in good health. The sample was peripheral blood, taken on day 0 of AZD1222 vaccination.

The CDR3 DNA reads TGTGCCAGTACCGATGCCACAGATCAAGAGACCCAGTACTTC. Translating gives CASTDATDQETQYF. The V call is TRBV19, the J call TRBJ2-5, with D unresolved. The CDR3 spans 14 residues. Germline loops: CDR1 LNHDA, CDR2 SQIVND (reference sequence). The V and J ends lost 7 bases and 2 bases respectively, with 14 bases between them. Using reference TRBV19 and TRBJ2-5 for the parts outside the CDR3, the full variable domain is DGGITQSPKYLFRKEGQNVTLSCEQNLNHDAMYWYRQDPGQGLRLIYYSQIVNDFQKGDIAEGYSVSREKKESFPLTVTSAQKNPTAFYLCASTDATDQETQYFGPGTRLLVL.